These 28 T cell receptor beta chains were all obtained from the same sample, sequenced in a study of control samples from healthy donors and cancer patients. Method: immunoSEQ multiplex PCR; TCRdb's copy keeps in-frame clones and lacks some. The repertoire holds about 140,000 clones, with 75% to 95% as singletons. The specimen was blood. The origin of the receptors is a man younger than 35 in good health.

V usage is TRBV7-2 and J usage is TRBJ1-1; a weak D match, TRBD1 (5 bases). The CDR3 is 14 amino acids. The V end was cut by 8 bases, the J end by 4 bases, with 17 bases between. Germline values: CDR1 SGHTA, CDR2 FQGNSA. Written as DNA, the CDR3 is TGTGCCAGCCTTCTGGCAGGGCCGTCCACTGAAGCTTTCTTT. Protein sequence: CASLLAGPSTEAFF.

This clone was picked up a small number of times. The chain employs TRBV7-9 and TRBJ1-6; TRBD1 aligns across 7 bases. V trimming: 2 bases; J trimming: 10 bases; junction bases outside the gene matches: 17. CDR1 SEHNR and CDR2 FQNEAQ come from the germline V gene (reference sequence). CDR3 length equals 18 residues. CDR3 sequence: CASSLSRIDDRVISPLHF. As DNA, the CDR3 is TGTGCCAGCAGCTTATCTAGAATCGACGACAGGGTTATATCACCCCTCCACTTT.

The chain couples TRBV12-3 or TRBV12-4 to TRBJ2-7; D may be TRBD1 (5 bases). Trimming removed 5 bases from V and 6 bases from J, with 14 bases in between. This CDR3 is 13 amino acids long. CDR3 nucleotide sequence: TGTGCCAGCAGTCCCCCCTCAGGGATCGAGCAGTACTTC. Translation gives CASSPPSGIEQYF.

The gene calls are TRBV5-4 and TRBJ2-3; no clear D. V was cut by 3 bases and J by 2 bases, with 4 bases left in between. Germline CDR1 SGHNT, CDR2 YYREEE (reference sequence). The CDR3 runs to 12 residues. The CDR3 reads CASSSPTDTQYF. The CDR3, as DNA: TGTGCCAGCAGCTCCCCCACAGATACGCAGTATTTT.

The chain links TRBV6-6 to TRBJ1-2, with 9 bases lining up with TRBD1. V shed 5 bases and J 8 bases; nucleotides not matched to a gene: 6. CDR1 MNHNY and CDR2 SVGAGI come from the germline V gene (reference sequence). This CDR3 is built from 13 residues. CDR3 coding DNA: TGTGCCAGCAGTGACAGGGGGGGAAGCGGCTACACCTTC. This translates into CASSDRGGSGYTF.

This chain links TRBV29-1 with TRBJ1-2; D gene uncertain. V lost 4 bases and J 6 bases, leaving 9 bases between the germline ends. The germline V gene encodes CDR1 SQVTM and CDR2 ANQGSEA. The CDR3 covers 11 residues. Written as DNA, the CDR3 is TGCAGCGTTGGTCGGCAGGATGGCTACACCTTC. It encodes CSVGRQDGYTF.

There are a few counts of this clone. The J gene is TRBJ1-1, the V gene TRBV29-1, with D hard to call. Trimming shortened V by 2 bases and J by 4 bases, and 8 bases separated the two germline ends. The CDR3 length is 12 residues. Looked up from germline, CDR1 is SQVTM and CDR2 is ANQGSEA. Written as DNA, the CDR3 is TGCAGCGTTGAACACACCCTCACTGAAGCTTTCTTT. Protein: CSVEHTLTEAFF.

The chain joins TRBV12-1 to TRBJ1-5. TRBV12-1 is recorded as a pseudogene. The CDR3 sequence is 17 residues long. CDR3 bases: TGTGCCAGCAGCATTGCTGGGACGGGTGGCGGCAATCAGCCCCAGCATTTT. Translating gives CASSIAGTGGGNQPQHF.

V gene TRBV29-1 combines with J gene TRBJ1-2; 7 bases are a match to TRBD1. The germline V gene has CDR1 SQVTM and CDR2 ANQGSEA. CDR3 length: 13 residues. With 3 bases clipped from V and 6 bases from J, the junction kept 7 bases outside the gene matches. In DNA, the CDR3 is TGCAGCGTTGACGTAGGGGGCAGTAATGGCTACACCTTC. Its protein product is CSVDVGGSNGYTF.

The genes are TRBV23-1 and TRBJ2-5; D not resolved. TRBV23-1 is labeled an ORF, and its function is uncertain. With 2 bases removed from V and 3 bases from J, the gap between germline ends came to 7 bases. This CDR3 comprises 13 residues. The CDR3 bases are TGCGCCAGCAGTCAACGCAGAAAAGAGACCCAGTACTTC. It yields the protein CASSQRRKETQYF.

This sequence joins TRBV2 and TRBJ2-1, with 8 bases matching TRBD1. CDR1 SNHLY and CDR2 FYNNEI come from the germline V gene. This CDR3 has 14 amino acids. J lost 8 bases, V lost 5 bases, and 8 bases had no gene match. The CDR3 DNA reads as TGTGCCAGCAGTCTCGGCAGGGGGCTGGATGAGCAGTTCTTC. This encodes CASSLGRGLDEQFF.

The V call is TRBV7-3, the J call TRBJ1-5; D is perhaps TRBD1 (6 bases). V was shortened by 5 bases and J by 2 bases, with 16 bases between the two germline ends. The CDR3 runs to 16 residues. Germline-derived CDR1 and CDR2 are SGHTA and FQGTGA. This CDR3 reads CASSPRGGGGNQPQHF. As DNA, the CDR3 is TGTGCCAGCAGCCCCCGGGGAGGGGGGGGCAATCAGCCCCAGCATTTT.

The rearrangement uses TRBV7-3 and TRBJ2-7; 13 nucleotides agree with TRBD2. Germline CDR1 and CDR2: SGHTA and FQGTGA. V was pared by 5 bases and J by 5 bases, with 3 bases of the junction left unmatched. The CDR3 sequence is 14 residues long. The CDR3 spells CASSTGLAGDEQYF. CDR3 coding DNA: TGTGCCAGCAGCACCGGACTAGCGGGGGACGAGCAGTACTTC. Complete variable domain (other parts from reference TRBV7-3 and TRBJ2-7): GAGVSQTPSNKVTEKGKYVELRCDPISGHTALYWYRQSLGQGPEFLIYFQGTGAADDSGLPNDRFFAVRPEGSVSTLKIQRTERGDSAVYLCASSTGLAGDEQYFGPGTRLTVT.

The V and J genes are TRBV5-1 and TRBJ1-2, with D hard to call. Trimming left V 0 bases short and J 8 bases short, with 11 bases between. CDR3 length equals 13 residues. The germline V gene has CDR1 SGHRS and CDR2 YFSETQ. The CDR3: CASSLEGTWGYTF. CDR3 coding DNA: TGCGCCAGCAGCTTGGAGGGCACCTGGGGCTACACCTTC.

The rearrangement links TRBV3-1 (or the pseudogene TRBV3-2) to TRBJ1-1; 7 nucleotides agree with TRBD1. Germline V gives CDR1 LGHDT, CDR2 YNNKEL (reference sequence). V trimming: 1 base; J trimming: 11 bases; junction bases outside the gene matches: 10. The CDR3 runs to 14 residues. DNA for the CDR3: TGTGCCAGCAGCCAAGCAGGCGAGACAGGGAGGGCTTTCTTT. This sequence encodes CASSQAGETGRAFF.

The chain uses TRBV15 and TRBJ1-1; D call uncertain. This CDR3 is built from 15 residues. Trimming removed 0 bases at V and 0 bases at J, with 8 bases between. CDR1 and CDR2 (germline): LNHNV, YYDKDF (reference sequence). The CDR3 DNA reads as TGTGCCACCAGCAGAGAGGTCACAATGAACACTGAAGCTTTCTTT. Amino acid sequence: CATSREVTMNTEAFF.

This chain connects TRBV10-1 to TRBJ2-2, with D possibly TRBD1 on 6 matching bases. This CDR3 comprises 14 residues. V gave up 4 bases and J gave up 6 bases, with 12 bases separating them. Germline CDR1 reads WNHNN; CDR2 reads SYGVQD (reference sequence). CDR3 sequence reads: CASSGVRGPGELFF. CDR3 bases: TGCGCCAGCAGTGGGGTCAGGGGACCCGGGGAGCTGTTTTTT.

The chain employs TRBV19 and TRBJ1-5, with D unresolved. The V end lost 3 bases, the J end lost 1 base, and 10 bases lay between the germline ends. Germline CDR1 is LNHDA and CDR2 is SQIVND (reference sequence). CDR3 length: 15 amino acids. The CDR3 is CASSIRGNSNQPQHF. CDR3 in DNA: TGTGCCAGTAGTATCCGCGGGAACAGCAATCAGCCCCAGCATTTT.

The chain combines TRBV6-5 with TRBJ1-6; 9 bases align to TRBD1. CDR1 is MNHEY and CDR2 is SVGAGI in the germline V gene. The trim removed 8 bases at V and 10 bases at J, leaving 9 bases unmatched. This CDR3 is 14 amino acids long. CDR3 nucleotides: TGTGCCAGCGACCGGGACAGGGCCGGGTCACCCCTCCACTTT. Amino acid sequence: CASDRDRAGSPLHF.

The CDR3 region is CASSHRTSGVYTDTQYF. The CDR3 bases are TGTGCCAGTAGTCACAGGACTAGCGGGGTCTACACAGATACGCAGTATTTT. This chain uses TRBV19 with TRBJ2-3, with 12 bases identical to TRBD2. From germline, CDR1 is LNHDA and CDR2 SQIVND (reference sequence). V gave up 5 bases and J gave up 2 bases; unmatched junction bases: 8. There are 17 residues in the CDR3.

The table lists this clone with a count of one. This sequence joins TRBV4-1 and TRBJ1-5, with TRBD1 matching over 9 bases. J gave up 3 bases and V 2 bases, and 2 bases lay outside the gene matches. The CDR3 spans 15 residues. Germline values: CDR1 MGHRA, CDR2 YSYEKL. The CDR3 reads CASSQTGGFNQPQHF. CDR3 nucleotides: TGCGCCAGCAGCCAAACAGGGGGCTTCAATCAGCCCCAGCATTTT.

This clone appeared a few times. The gene calls are TRBV6-5 and TRBJ2-5; D might be TRBD1 (6 bases). The CDR3 consists of 13 residues. In germline, CDR1 is MNHEY, CDR2 SVGAGI. V was trimmed by 8 bases and J by 2 bases, leaving 12 bases between them. DNA for the CDR3: TGTGCCAGCGGGGGTACAGGGCAAGAGACCCAGTACTTC. This gives the protein CASGGTGQETQYF.

The chain employs TRBV6-2 or TRBV6-3 and TRBJ2-2; 10 positions match TRBD2. V trimming: 5 bases; J trimming: 6 bases; junction bases outside the gene matches: 12. Looked up from germline, CDR1 is MNHEY and CDR2 is SVGEGT. The CDR3 is 17 amino acids. DNA of the CDR3: TGTGCCAGCAGTCGGGGAATCGGGACTAGCGTTTCCGGGGAGCTGTTTTTT. Translating gives CASSRGIGTSVSGELFF.

This rearrangement joins TRBV18 to TRBJ2-5; a weak D match, TRBD2 (5 bases). V was cut by 1 base and J by 5 bases, with 8 bases left in between. CDR1 KGHSH and CDR2 LQKENI come from the germline V gene. The CDR3 is made up of 13 amino acids. CDR3 loop: CASSPRPGETQYF. In DNA, the CDR3 is TGTGCCAGCTCACCACGGCCGGGGGAGACCCAGTACTTC.

This chain connects TRBV15 to TRBJ2-2; D remains unclear. CDR1 is LNHNV and CDR2 is YYDKDF in the germline V gene (reference sequence). This CDR3 is 15 amino acids long. V was cut by 0 bases and J by 7 bases, with 12 bases left in between. The CDR3 loop is CATSRDLYENGELFF. CDR3 in DNA: TGTGCCACCAGCAGAGATCTGTATGAGAACGGGGAGCTGTTTTTT.

The J gene is TRBJ2-5, the V gene TRBV7-2; perhaps TRBD2 as D (5 bases). V was shortened by 6 bases and J by 4 bases, with 15 bases between the two germline ends. The CDR3 runs 14 residues. Germline V gene lookup returns CDR1 SGHTA and CDR2 FQGNSA. As DNA, the CDR3 is TGTGCCAGCAGTTATACGGGGATTCCAGAGACCCAGTACTTC. Residues: CASSYTGIPETQYF.

DNA for the CDR3: TGTGCCAGCAGGCAGGGGCCGACCCTTAACTATGGCTACACCTTC. It encodes CASRQGPTLNYGYTF. The chain carries TRBV6-4 and TRBJ1-2, with D possibly TRBD1 on 6 matching bases. The V gene lost 6 bases and the J gene lost 1 base, with 15 bases spanning the gap. Germline CDR1 MRHNA, CDR2 SNTAGT. This CDR3 is built from 15 residues.

This chain uses TRBV30 with TRBJ1-1, with TRBD1 identical over 9 bases. Germline values: CDR1 GTSNPN, CDR2 SVGIG (reference sequence). The CDR3 contains 15 residues. The trim removed 1 base at V and 2 bases at J, leaving 5 bases unmatched. In nucleotides, the CDR3 is TGTGCCTGGAGTGCCGACAGGGGGGGAAACACTGAAGCTTTCTTT. This translates into CAWSADRGGNTEAFF.